The clone carrying this TCR beta chain was counted a single time. Its antigen is undetermined. The data are from a study of CD8 T cells in Susac syndrome. V was shortened by 3 bases and J by 0 bases, with 13 bases between the two germline ends. Germline CDR1 is SGDLS and CDR2 is YYNGEE. The CDR3 runs 15 residues. The study, taken as a whole, reports: Individuals included in the TCR sequencing and HLA analysis were acknowledged by the study to be relatively few in number.

Random hexamers served to reverse transcribe about 0.5 to 1 ug RNA. An immunoSEQ multiplex PCR amplified TCR beta CDR3 over 54 Vbeta and 13 Jbeta. TCRdb passed the immunoSEQ multiplex PCR reads through MiXCR, listing each CDR3 protein once. The sample shows 250,000 to 300,000 distinct CDR3 sequences, around 91% of them seen only once. The multiple sclerosis controls were treatment-naive patients with relapsing-remitting disease that was stable or active. FACS was used to enrich TEMRA cells, whereas the CD8+ and CD4+ T cells were obtained by negative isolation. The V and J genes are TRBV9 and TRBJ2-7; no firm D call. Specimen: CD8+ T cells from PBMCs. The origin of this receptor is a human donor with multiple sclerosis. The CDR3 DNA reads TGTGCCAGCAGCGGGCAAGGCCCGAGCTCCTACGAGCAGTACTTC. This sequence encodes CASSGQGPSSYEQYF.